This entry lists 6 T cell receptor beta chains sequenced from one sample in a study of shared clonotypes between healthy human individuals. Profiling relied on immunoSEQ multiplex PCR, and the TCRdb table lists in-frame clones only, not all of them. The table has more than 1.2 million clones, about 98.5% seen once. What was sequenced was naive CD4+ T cells sorted from blood. Subset of the sample: CD45RA+ positively selected. These receptors came from a man aged 25 to 40 in good health.

This clone was seen just once. The gene calls are TRBV5-1 and TRBJ2-3, with TRBD2 matching over 13 bases. CDR1 is SGHRS and CDR2 is YFSETQ in the germline V gene. The CDR3 contains 16 residues. Unmatched junction bases numbered 5, after V lost 3 bases and J lost 4 bases. The CDR3 spells CASSYGLAGDSDTQYF. The CDR3 DNA sequence: TGCGCCAGCAGCTATGGACTAGCGGGAGACTCAGATACGCAGTATTTT.

This chain joins TRBV4-2 and TRBJ2-1; TRBD2 is a possible D gene (6 bases). Germline V gene sequence: CDR1 LGHNA, CDR2 YNFKEQ. The V gene lost 0 bases and the J gene lost 6 bases, with 21 bases spanning the gap. The CDR3 spans 18 residues. The CDR3 DNA reads TGTGCCAGCAGCCAAGATGCACATCCGGGACTGGGCCCCAATGAGCAGTTCTTC. Amino acid sequence: CASSQDAHPGLGPNEQFF.

V is TRBV28 and J is TRBJ1-5, with D unclear. Trimming cost V 2 bases and J 1 base, with 12 bases left between them. This CDR3 has 16 amino acids. CDR1 MDHEN and CDR2 SYDVKM come from the germline V gene. The CDR3, as DNA: TGTGCCAGCAGTTTAGGAGGGATCAGGAGCAATCAGCCCCAGCATTTT. It is translated as CASSLGGIRSNQPQHF.

This clone was seen only once. This chain connects TRBV7-2 to TRBJ2-7; 8 bases are shared with TRBD2. Losses at the gene ends were 1 base for V and 2 bases for J; bases not matched to a gene: 13. The CDR3 is 18 residues long. Germline V gene sequence: CDR1 SGHTA, CDR2 FQGNSA. In DNA, the CDR3 is TGTGCCAGCAGCTTAGTCGGCGGGTGGGGGACTAGAGCCTACGAGCAGTACTTC. The encoded protein is CASSLVGGWGTRAYEQYF.

V usage is TRBV5-1 and J usage is TRBJ1-2; maybe TRBD1 (6 bases). Trimming stripped 2 bases from V and 4 bases from J, with 15 bases between. Germline-derived CDR1 and CDR2 are SGHRS and YFSETQ. The CDR3 spans 15 residues. The CDR3 protein is CASSLRPGDFYGYTF. The CDR3 DNA sequence: TGCGCCAGCAGCTTAAGGCCAGGGGACTTCTATGGCTACACCTTC.

The chain carries TRBV10-3 and TRBJ1-4; 8 positions agree with TRBD1. The CDR3 runs 15 residues. V was pared by 5 bases and J by 3 bases, with 5 bases of the junction left unmatched. The germline V gene has CDR1 ENHRY and CDR2 SYGVKD. The CDR3: CAISPQGASNEKLFF. In nucleotides, the CDR3 is TGTGCCATCAGTCCCCAGGGGGCGTCTAATGAAAAACTGTTTTTT.